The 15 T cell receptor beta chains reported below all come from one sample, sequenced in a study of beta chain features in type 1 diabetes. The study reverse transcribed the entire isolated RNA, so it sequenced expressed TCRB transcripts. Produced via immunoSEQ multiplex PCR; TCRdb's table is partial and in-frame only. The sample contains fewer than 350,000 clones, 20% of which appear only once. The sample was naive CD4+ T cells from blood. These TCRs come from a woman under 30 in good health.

CDR3 sequence (DNA): TGTGCCAGCAGCTGGGACAGGGCGGGGGAGCAGTACTTC. This gives the protein CASSWDRAGEQYF. This chain connects TRBV5-4 to TRBJ2-7, with 9 positions matching TRBD1. V lost 3 bases, J lost 7 bases, and 5 bases stayed unmatched. CDR1 and CDR2 from the germline V gene are SGHNT and YYREEE (reference sequence). This CDR3 comprises 13 residues.

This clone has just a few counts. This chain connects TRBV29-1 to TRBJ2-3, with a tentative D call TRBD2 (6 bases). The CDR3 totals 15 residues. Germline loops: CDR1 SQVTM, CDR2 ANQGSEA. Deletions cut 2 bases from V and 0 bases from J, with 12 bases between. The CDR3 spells CSVEREVASTDTQYF. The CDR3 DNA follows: TGCAGCGTTGAAAGGGAGGTTGCTAGCACAGATACGCAGTATTTT.

CDR3 coding DNA: TGTGCCAGCACGGTACTACTGAACACTGAAGCTTTCTTT. Translating gives CASTVLLNTEAFF. This rearrangement joins TRBV2 to TRBJ1-1, with no clear D. The CDR3 length is 13 residues. The germline gives CDR1 SNHLY, CDR2 FYNNEI. Deletions cut 7 bases from V and 0 bases from J, with 9 bases between.

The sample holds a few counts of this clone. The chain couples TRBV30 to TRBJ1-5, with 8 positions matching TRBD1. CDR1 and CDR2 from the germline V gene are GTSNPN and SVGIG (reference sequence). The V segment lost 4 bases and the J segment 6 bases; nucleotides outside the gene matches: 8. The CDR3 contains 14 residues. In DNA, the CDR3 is TGTGCCTGGAACACAGGGGGTGCGGCTCAGCCCCAGCATTTT. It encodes CAWNTGGAAQPQHF. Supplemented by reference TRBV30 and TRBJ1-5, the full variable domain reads SQTIHQWPATLVQPVGSPLSLECTVEGTSNPNLYWYRQAAGRGLQLLFYSVGIGQISSEVPQNLSASRPQDRQFILSSKKLLLSDSGFYLCAWNTGGAAQPQHFGDGTRLSIL.

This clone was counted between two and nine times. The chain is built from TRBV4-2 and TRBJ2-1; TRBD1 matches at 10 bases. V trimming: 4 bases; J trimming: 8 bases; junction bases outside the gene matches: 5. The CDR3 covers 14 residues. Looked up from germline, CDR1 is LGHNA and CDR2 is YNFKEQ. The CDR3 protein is CASSPGTGVDEQFF. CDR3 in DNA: TGTGCCAGCAGCCCCGGGACAGGGGTAGATGAGCAGTTCTTC.

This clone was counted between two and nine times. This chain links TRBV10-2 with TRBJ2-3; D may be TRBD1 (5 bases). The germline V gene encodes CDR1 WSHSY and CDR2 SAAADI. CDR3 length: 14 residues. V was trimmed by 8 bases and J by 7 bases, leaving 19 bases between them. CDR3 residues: CASLERQRFYTQYF. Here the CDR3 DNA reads TGCGCCAGCTTGGAGAGACAGAGATTTTATACGCAGTATTTT.

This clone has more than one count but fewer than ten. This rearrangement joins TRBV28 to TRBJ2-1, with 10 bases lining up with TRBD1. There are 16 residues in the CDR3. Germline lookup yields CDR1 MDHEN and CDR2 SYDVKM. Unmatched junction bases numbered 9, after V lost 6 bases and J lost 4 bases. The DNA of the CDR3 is TGTGCCAGCAGCTTAGGACAGGGGGGGGGATACAATGAGCAGTTCTTC. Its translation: CASSLGQGGGYNEQFF.

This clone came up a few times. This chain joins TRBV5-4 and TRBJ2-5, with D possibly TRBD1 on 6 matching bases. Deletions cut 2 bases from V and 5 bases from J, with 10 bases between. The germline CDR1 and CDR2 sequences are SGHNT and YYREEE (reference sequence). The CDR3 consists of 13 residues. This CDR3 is CASSFSGVETQYF. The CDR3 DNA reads TGTGCCAGCAGCTTTTCAGGGGTGGAGACCCAGTACTTC.

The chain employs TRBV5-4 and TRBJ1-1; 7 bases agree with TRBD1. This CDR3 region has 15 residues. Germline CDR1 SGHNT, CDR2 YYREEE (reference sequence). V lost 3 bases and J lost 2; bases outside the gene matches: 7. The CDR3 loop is CASSWRQGINTEAFF. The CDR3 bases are TGTGCCAGCAGCTGGCGACAGGGCATCAACACTGAAGCTTTCTTT.

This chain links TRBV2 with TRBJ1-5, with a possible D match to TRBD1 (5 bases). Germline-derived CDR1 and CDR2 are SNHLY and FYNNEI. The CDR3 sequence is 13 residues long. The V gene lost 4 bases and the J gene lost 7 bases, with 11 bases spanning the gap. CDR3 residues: CASSAQGGQPQHF. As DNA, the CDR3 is TGTGCCAGCAGTGCCCAGGGCGGCCAGCCCCAGCATTTT.

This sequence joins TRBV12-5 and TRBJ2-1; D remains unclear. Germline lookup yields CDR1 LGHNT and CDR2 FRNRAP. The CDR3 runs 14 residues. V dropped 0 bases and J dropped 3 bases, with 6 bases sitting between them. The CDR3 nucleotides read TGTGCTAGTGGTTTGGTCCCTCTCTACAATGAGCAGTTCTTC. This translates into CASGLVPLYNEQFF.

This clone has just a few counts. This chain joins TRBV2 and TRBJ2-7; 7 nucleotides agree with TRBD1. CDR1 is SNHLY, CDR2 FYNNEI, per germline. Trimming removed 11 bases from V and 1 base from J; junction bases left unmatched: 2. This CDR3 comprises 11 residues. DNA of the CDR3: TGTGCCGGGGGACAGTCCTACGAGCAGTACTTC. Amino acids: CAGGQSYEQYF. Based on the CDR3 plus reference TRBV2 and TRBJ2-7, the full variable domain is EPEVTQTPSHQVTQMGQEVILRCVPISNHLYFYWYRQILGQKVEFLVSFYNNEISEKSEIFDDQFSVERPDGSNFTLKIRSTKLEDSAMYFCAGGQSYEQYFGPGTRLTVT.

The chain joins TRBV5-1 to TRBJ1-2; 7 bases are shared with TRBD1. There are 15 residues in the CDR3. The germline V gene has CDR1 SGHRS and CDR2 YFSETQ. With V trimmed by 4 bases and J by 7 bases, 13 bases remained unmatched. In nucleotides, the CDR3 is TGCGCCAGCAGCCCAGGGGGACCCAGAGGGGCTGGCTACACCTTC. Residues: CASSPGGPRGAGYTF.

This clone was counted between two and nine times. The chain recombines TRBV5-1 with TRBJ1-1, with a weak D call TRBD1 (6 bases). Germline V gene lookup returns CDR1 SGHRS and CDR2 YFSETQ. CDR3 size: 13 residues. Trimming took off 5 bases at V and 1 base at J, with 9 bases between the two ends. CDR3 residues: CASRIQGNTEAFF. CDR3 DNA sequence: TGCGCCAGCAGAATACAGGGGAACACTGAAGCTTTCTTT. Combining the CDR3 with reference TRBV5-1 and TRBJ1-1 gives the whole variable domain KAGVTQTPRYLIKTRGQQVTLSCSPISGHRSVSWYQQTPGQGLQFLFEYFSETQRNKGNFPGRFSGRQFSNSRSEMNVSTLELGDSALYLCASRIQGNTEAFFGQGTRLTVV.

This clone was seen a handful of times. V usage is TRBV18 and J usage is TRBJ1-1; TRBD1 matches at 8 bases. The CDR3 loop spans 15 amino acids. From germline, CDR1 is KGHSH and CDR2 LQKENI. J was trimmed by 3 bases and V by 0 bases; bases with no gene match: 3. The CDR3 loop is CASSPPGQGDTEAFF. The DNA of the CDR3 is TGTGCCAGCTCACCACCCGGACAGGGAGACACTGAAGCTTTCTTT. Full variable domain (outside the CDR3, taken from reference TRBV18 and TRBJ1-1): NAGVMQNPRHLVRRRGQEARLRCSPMKGHSHVYWYRQLPEEGLKFMVYLQKENIIDESGMPKERFSAEFPKEGPSILRIQQVVRGDSAAYFCASSPPGQGDTEAFFGQGTRLTVV.